This T cell receptor beta chain was captured in a study of blood T cells in healthy people across ages. Many counts were recorded for this clonotype. Then a second PCR, running about 6 to 12 cycles, was carried out with a sample-barcoded 5' primer and a J-beta primer mix. TCRdb re-derived calls from the 5' RACE reads in MiXCR, one entry per CDR3 protein. The sample carries 600,000 to 800,000 distinct CDR3 sequences, 20% to 25% recorded once. The draw of peripheral blood yielded approximately 11 milliliters from each donor. Isolated PBMCs totaled at least 6.5 million in each sample. Germline lookup yields CDR1 SQVTM and CDR2 ANQGSEA. Trimming took 3 bases from V and 6 from J; bases not matched to a gene: 4. This CDR3 is 12 amino acids long.

The J gene is TRBJ1-1, the V gene TRBV29-1; 7 bases are a match to TRBD1. The specimen sequenced was blood. The TCR originated in a man aged 65 to 79 in good health. Written as DNA, the CDR3 is TGCAGCGTTGACAGGGGGGGCTCTGAAGCTTTCTTT. Its translation: CSVDRGGSEAFF.